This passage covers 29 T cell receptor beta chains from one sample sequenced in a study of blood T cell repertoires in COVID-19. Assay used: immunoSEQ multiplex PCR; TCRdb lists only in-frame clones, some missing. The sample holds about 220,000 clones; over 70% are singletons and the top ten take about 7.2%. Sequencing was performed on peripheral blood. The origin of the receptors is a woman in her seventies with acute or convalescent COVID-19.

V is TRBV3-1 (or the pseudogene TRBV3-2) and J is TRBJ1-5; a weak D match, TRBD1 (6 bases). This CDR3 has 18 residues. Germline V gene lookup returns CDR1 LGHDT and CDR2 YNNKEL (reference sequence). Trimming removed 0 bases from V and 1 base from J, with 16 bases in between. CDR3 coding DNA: TGTGCCAGCAGCCAAGATGGGGGGGCAGGGGACAGCAATCAGCCCCAGCATTTT. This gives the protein CASSQDGGAGDSNQPQHF.

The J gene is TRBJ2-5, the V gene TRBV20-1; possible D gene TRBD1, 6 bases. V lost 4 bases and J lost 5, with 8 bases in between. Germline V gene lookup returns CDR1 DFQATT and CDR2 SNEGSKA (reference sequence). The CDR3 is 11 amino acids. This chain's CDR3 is CSATDRETQYF. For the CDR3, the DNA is TGCAGTGCTACTGACAGGGAGACCCAGTACTTC.

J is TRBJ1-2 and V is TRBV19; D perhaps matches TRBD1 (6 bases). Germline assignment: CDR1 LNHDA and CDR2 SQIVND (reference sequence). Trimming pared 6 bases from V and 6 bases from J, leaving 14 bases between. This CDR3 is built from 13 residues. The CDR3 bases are TGTGCCAGTAGAAAAGGGGGAGAGGATGGCTACACCTTC. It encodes CASRKGGEDGYTF.

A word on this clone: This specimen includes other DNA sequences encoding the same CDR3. The CDR3, as DNA: TGTGCCAGCAGCAGCGGGGGGCTCGACAATGAGCAGTTCTTC. Translating it yields CASSSGGLDNEQFF. The chain is built from TRBV5-4 and TRBJ2-1, with 9 bases aligning to TRBD2. CDR1 SGHNT and CDR2 YYREEE come from the germline V gene (reference sequence). This CDR3 has 14 amino acids. V was pared by 4 bases and J by 5 bases, with 4 bases of the junction left unmatched.

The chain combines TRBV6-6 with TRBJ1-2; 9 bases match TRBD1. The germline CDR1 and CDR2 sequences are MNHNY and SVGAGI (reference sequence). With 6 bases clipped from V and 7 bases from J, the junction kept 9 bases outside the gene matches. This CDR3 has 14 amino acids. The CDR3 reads CASRLTGGAGGYTF. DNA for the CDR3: TGTGCCAGCAGATTAACAGGGGGCGCAGGTGGCTACACCTTC.

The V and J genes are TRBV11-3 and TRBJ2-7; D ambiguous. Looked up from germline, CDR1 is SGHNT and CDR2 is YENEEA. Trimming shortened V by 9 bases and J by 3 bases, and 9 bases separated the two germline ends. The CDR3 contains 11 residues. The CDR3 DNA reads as TGTGCCAGACCAACTTTCTACGAGCAGTACTTC. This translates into CARPTFYEQYF.

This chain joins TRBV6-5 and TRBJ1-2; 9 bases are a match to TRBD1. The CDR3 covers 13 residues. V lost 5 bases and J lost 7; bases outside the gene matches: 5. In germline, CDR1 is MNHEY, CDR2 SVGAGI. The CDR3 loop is CASSPDRGGGYTF. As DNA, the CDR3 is TGTGCCAGCAGTCCGGACAGGGGCGGTGGCTACACCTTC.

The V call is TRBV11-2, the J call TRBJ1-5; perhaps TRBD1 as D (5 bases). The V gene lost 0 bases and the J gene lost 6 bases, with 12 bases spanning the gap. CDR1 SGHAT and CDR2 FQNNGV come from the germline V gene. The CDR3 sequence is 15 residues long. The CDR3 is CASSLDSWGGQPQHF. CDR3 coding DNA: TGTGCCAGCAGCTTAGATTCCTGGGGGGGTCAGCCCCAGCATTTT.

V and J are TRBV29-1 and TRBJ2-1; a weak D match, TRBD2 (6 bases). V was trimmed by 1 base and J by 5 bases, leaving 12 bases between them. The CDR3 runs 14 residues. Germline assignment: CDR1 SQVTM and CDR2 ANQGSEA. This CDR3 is CSVEGGLGDNEQFF. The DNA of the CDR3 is TGCAGCGTTGAAGGGGGACTCGGGGACAATGAGCAGTTCTTC.

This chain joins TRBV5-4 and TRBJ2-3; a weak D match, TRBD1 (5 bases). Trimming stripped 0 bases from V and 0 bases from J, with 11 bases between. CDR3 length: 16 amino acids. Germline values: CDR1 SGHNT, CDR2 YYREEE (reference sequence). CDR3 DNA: TGTGCCAGCAGCTTGGGGCAGGGCCGTAGCACAGATACGCAGTATTTT. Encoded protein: CASSLGQGRSTDTQYF.

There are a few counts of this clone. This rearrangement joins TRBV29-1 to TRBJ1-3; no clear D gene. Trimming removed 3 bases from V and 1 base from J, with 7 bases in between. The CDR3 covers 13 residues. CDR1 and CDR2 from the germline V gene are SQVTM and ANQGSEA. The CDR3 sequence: CSVEGTSGNTIYF. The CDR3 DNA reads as TGCAGCGTTGAGGGCACATCTGGAAACACCATATATTTT.

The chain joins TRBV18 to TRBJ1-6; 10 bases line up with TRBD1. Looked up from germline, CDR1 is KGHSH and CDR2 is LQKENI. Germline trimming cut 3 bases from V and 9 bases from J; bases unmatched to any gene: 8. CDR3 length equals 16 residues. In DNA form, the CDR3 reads TGTGCCAGCTCACCGATTAGGGGACAGGGGACTTCACCCCTCCACTTT. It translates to CASSPIRGQGTSPLHF.

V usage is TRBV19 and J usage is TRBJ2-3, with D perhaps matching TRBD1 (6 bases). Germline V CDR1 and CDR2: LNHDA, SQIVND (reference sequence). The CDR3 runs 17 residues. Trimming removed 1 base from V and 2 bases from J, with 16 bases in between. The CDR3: CASSIAWGDRYTDTQYF. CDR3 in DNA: TGTGCCAGTAGTATAGCCTGGGGAGACAGGTACACAGATACGCAGTATTTT.

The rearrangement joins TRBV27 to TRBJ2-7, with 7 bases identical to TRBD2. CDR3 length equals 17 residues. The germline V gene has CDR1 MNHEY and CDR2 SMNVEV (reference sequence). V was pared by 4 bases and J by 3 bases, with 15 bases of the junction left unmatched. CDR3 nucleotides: TGTGCCAGCAGTTATCGGGGTACACTGCGCGGGGGCTACGAGCAGTACTTC. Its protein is CASSYRGTLRGGYEQYF.

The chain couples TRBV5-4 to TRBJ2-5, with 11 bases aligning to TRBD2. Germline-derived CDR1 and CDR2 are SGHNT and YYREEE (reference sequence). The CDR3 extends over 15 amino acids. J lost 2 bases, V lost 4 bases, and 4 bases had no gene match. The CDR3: CASSPSGGLQETQYF. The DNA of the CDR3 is TGTGCCAGCAGCCCTAGCGGGGGGTTACAAGAGACCCAGTACTTC.

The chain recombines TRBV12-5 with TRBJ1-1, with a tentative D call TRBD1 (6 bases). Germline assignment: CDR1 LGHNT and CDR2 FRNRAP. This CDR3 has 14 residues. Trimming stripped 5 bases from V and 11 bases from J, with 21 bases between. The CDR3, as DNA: TGTGCTAGTGGTAGCGGGACACAGTCCTTGGGGGCTTTCTTT. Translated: CASGSGTQSLGAFF.

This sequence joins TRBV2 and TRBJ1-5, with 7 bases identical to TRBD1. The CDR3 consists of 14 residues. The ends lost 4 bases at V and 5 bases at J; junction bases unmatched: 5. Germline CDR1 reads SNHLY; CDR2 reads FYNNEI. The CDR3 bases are TGTGCCAGCAGTGTGACAGGGAGTGATCAGCCCCAGCATTTT. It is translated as CASSVTGSDQPQHF.

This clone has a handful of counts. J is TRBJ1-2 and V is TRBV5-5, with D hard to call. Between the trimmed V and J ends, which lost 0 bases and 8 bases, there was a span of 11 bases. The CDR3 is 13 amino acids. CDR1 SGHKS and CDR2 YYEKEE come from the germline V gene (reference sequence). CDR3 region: CASSLVLSEGYTF. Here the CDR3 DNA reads TGTGCCAGCAGCTTGGTTTTGTCGGAGGGCTACACCTTC.

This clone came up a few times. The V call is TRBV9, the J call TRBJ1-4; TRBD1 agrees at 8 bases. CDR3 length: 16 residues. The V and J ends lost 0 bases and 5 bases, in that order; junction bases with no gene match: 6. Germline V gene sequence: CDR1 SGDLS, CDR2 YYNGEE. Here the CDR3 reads CASSVGRQGRNEKLFF. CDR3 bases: TGTGCCAGCAGCGTAGGCCGACAGGGGCGGAATGAAAAACTGTTTTTT.

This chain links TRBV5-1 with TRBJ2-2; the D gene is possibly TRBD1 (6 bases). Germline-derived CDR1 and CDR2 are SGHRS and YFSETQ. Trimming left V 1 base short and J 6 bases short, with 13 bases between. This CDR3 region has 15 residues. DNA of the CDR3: TGCGCCAGCAGCTTGCCCTACACAGGGTCCGGGGAGCTGTTTTTT. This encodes CASSLPYTGSGELFF. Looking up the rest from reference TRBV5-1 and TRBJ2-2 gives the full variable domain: KAGVTQTPRYLIKTRGQQVTLSCSPISGHRSVSWYQQTPGQGLQFLFEYFSETQRNKGNFPGRFSGRQFSNSRSEMNVSTLELGDSALYLCASSLPYTGSGELFFGEGSRLTVL.

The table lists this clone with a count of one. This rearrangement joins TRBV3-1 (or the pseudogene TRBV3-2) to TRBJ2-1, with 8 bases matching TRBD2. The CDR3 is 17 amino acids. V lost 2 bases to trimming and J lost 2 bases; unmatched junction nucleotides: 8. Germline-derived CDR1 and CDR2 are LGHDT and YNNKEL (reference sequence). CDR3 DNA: TGTGCCAGCAGCCAAAAGAGCGGGGGACCCACCTACAATGAGCAGTTCTTC. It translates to CASSQKSGGPTYNEQFF.

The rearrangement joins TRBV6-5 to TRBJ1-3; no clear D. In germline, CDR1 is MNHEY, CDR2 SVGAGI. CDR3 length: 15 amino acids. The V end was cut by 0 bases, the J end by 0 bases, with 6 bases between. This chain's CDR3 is CASSYSGYSGNTIYF. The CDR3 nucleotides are TGTGCCAGCAGTTACTCGGGCTACTCTGGAAACACCATATATTTT.

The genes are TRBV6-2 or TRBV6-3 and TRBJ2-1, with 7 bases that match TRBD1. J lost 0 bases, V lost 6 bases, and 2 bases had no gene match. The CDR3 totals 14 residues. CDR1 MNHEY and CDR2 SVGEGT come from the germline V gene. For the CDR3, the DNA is TGTGCCAGCAGCGACAGGGCCTCCTACAATGAGCAGTTCTTC. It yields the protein CASSDRASYNEQFF.

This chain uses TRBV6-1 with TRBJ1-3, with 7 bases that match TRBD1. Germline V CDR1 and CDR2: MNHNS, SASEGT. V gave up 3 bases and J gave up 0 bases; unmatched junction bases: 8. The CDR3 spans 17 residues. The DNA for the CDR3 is TGTGCCAGCAGTGATCGGATAGGGACAGTCTCTGGAAACACCATATATTTT. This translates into CASSDRIGTVSGNTIYF.

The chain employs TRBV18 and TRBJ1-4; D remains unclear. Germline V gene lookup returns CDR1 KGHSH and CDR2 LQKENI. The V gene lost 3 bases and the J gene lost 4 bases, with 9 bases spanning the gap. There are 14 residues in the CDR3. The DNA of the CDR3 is TGTGCCAGCTCACCGAGGGTGGATAATGAAAAACTGTTTTTT. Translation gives CASSPRVDNEKLFF. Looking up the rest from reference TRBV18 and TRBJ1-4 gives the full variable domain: NAGVMQNPRHLVRRRGQEARLRCSPMKGHSHVYWYRQLPEEGLKFMVYLQKENIIDESGMPKERFSAEFPKEGPSILRIQQVVRGDSAAYFCASSPRVDNEKLFFGSGTQLSVL.

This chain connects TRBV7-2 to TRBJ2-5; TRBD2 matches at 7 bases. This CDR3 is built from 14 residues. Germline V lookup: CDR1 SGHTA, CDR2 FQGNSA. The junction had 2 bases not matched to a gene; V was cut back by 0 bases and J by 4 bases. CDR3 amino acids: CASSLAGGIETQYF. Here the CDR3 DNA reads TGTGCCAGCAGCTTAGCGGGGGGGATAGAGACCCAGTACTTC. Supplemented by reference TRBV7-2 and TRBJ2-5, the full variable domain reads GAGVSQSPSNKVTEKGKDVELRCDPISGHTALYWYRQSLGQGLEFLIYFQGNSAPDKSGLPSDRFSAERTGGSVSTLTIQRTQQEDSAVYLCASSLAGGIETQYFGPGTRLLVL.

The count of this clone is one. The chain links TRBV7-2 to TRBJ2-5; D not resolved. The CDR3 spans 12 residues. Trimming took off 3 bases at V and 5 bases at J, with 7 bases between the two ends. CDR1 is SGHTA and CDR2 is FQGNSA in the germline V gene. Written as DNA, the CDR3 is TGTGCCAGCAGCTTTTCCCAGGAGACCCAGTACTTC. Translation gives CASSFSQETQYF.

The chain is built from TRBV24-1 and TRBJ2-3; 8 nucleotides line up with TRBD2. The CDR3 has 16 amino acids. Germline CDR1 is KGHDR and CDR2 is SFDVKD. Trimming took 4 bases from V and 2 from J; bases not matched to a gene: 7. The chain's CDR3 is CATSDPSGGYTDTQYF. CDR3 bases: TGTGCCACCAGTGACCCCAGCGGGGGATACACAGATACGCAGTATTTT.

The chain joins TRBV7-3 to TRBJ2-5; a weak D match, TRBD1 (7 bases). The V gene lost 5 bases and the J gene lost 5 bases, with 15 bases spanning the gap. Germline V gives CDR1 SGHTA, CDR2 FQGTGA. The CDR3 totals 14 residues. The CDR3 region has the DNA TGTGCCAGCAGCGCCCAGGGGGGTATCGAGACCCAGTACTTC. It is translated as CASSAQGGIETQYF.